This paragraph reports one TCR beta chain. The CDR3 covers 11 residues. Deletions cut 6 bases from V and 4 bases from J, with 4 bases between. Looked up from germline, CDR1 is MDHEN and CDR2 is SYDVKM. The record originates from a study of T cell responses to AZD1222 COVID-19 vaccine. The data were produced by immunoSEQ multiplex PCR, yet TCRdb's version contains in-frame clones alone and is incomplete. The sample has about 91,000 clones; 92% are singletons. V is TRBV28 and J is TRBJ2-1; D is ambiguous. The specimen was peripheral blood, collected 28 days after the second AZD1222 dose. This sequence originates from an adult who received the AZD1222 COVID-19 vaccine. CDR3 sequence reads: CASSLYNEQFF. The CDR3 DNA sequence: TGTGCCAGCAGCCTATACAATGAGCAGTTCTTC.